This entry is about one TCR beta chain. Trimming at V came to 3 bases and at J to 7 bases, leaving 7 bases not matched to a gene. This CDR3 is built from 14 residues. The germline V gene has CDR1 MDHEN and CDR2 SYDVKM. Libraries were prepared by immunoSEQ multiplex PCR; TCRdb keeps only in-frame clonotypes and omits some of them. The table has 150,000 to 180,000 clones, 86% seen once. The sample comes from a study of cytomegalovirus exposure and HLA in healthy donors. The receptor comes from a human donor in good health. The chain combines TRBV28 with TRBJ2-7; 9 bases map to TRBD2. Sequencing used PBMCs. In nucleotides, the CDR3 is TGTGCCAGCAGTTTCCTTAGCGGGAGCGGGGAGCAGTACTTC. Translating it yields CASSFLSGSGEQYF.